This T cell receptor (beta chain) was identified in a study of blood T cell repertoires in COVID-19. This clone was detected only once. CDR3 length equals 17 residues. Germline lookup yields CDR1 LNHDA and CDR2 SQIVND (reference sequence). The V end lost 3 bases, the J end lost 2 bases, and 17 bases lay between the germline ends. Sequencing was performed with immunoSEQ multiplex PCR; in TCRdb, only in-frame clones are kept and a portion is missing. The sample records approximately 260,000 clones, roughly 90% being singletons. The J gene is TRBJ1-5, the V gene TRBV19; TRBD1 is a possible D gene (6 bases). The source of this sequence is a man aged 55 to 70 who had recovered from COVID-19. The sample taken for sequencing was peripheral blood. The CDR3 nucleotides are TGTGCCAGTAGTATTCTTAAAAATAACAGGGGCAATCAGCCCCAGCATTTT. As protein: CASSILKNNRGNQPQHF.